The clone carrying this TCR beta chain was observed once. This record comes from a study of blood T cell repertoires in COVID-19. Study context: Collection of acute and convalescent COVID-19 samples took place in the United States, Italy and Spain. From T cells, B-cell-depleted T cells, or PBMCs came the material, which was cDNA or gDNA.

The CDR3 length is 10 residues. V was cut by 6 bases and J by 5 bases, with 8 bases left in between. CDR1 DFQATT and CDR2 SNEGSKA come from the germline V gene (reference sequence). In the study's own analysis: From reference gene primer amplification, estimates of nucleated cell counts were derived. Clones were sequenced by immunoSEQ multiplex PCR, and TCRdb holds only the in-frame ones, with some missing. The V and J calls and clone size are taken from that table; D and trimming were inferred from the DNA. The sample has approximately 33,000 clones, about 85% seen once; the top ten hold around 20%.

This clonotype was obtained from a man aged 70-80 years with acute or convalescent COVID-19. The specimen was peripheral blood. The genes are TRBV20-1 and TRBJ2-7; tentatively, D is TRBD1 (6 bases). The CDR3 loop is CSARGHEQYF. The CDR3 DNA is TGCAGTGCCAGGGGCCACGAGCAGTACTTC.